Listed below are T cell receptor beta chains from one sample, sequenced in a study of neurological immune-mediated disorders. MiXCR, run by TCRdb on the 5' RACE reads, gives a single entry per CDR3 protein. The sample gives 30,000 or so distinct CDR3 sequences, roughly 4.4% of which show up once; 20% to 25% is in the top ten. Sample: PBMCs. Every receptor here comes from a man aged 18 to 35 in good health. CDR3s include the opening cysteine and the closing phenylalanine or tryptophan. A D gene is named only where the DNA matches it firmly. Clone size appears in some rows only: once, few, many, or a class for an expanded clone.

TRBV10-3,.,TRBJ2-5,many,CANKASDQETQYF,TGTGCCAACAAGGCTAGCGACCAAGAGACCCAGTACTTC
TRBV20-1,.,TRBJ1-4,many,CSASTEKLFF,TGCAGTGCTAGTACTGAAAAACTGTTTTTT
TRBV7-2,.,TRBJ1-1,many,CASSPTGLVAFF,TGTGCCAGCAGCCCGACGGGTCTCGTGGCTTTCTTT
TRBV5-1,.,TRBJ2-3,many,CASSAGTSTDTQYF,TGCGCCAGCAGCGCTGGGACGAGCACAGATACGCAGTATTTT
TRBV9,.,TRBJ1-1,many,CASSVSFPATEAFF,TGTGCCAGCAGCGTATCATTCCCGGCCACTGAAGCTTTCTTT
TRBV7-2,.,TRBJ1-1,many,CASSLAGSAGNTEAFF,TGTGCCAGCAGCTTAGCAGGGTCGGCTGGGAACACTGAAGCTTTCTTT
TRBV18,.,TRBJ1-1,.,CASSPEGSNTEAFF,TGTGCCAGCTCACCGGAGGGGTCGAACACTGAAGCTTTCTTT
TRBV24-1,TRBD1,TRBJ2-3,many,CATSDRQGADTQYF,TGTGCCACCAGTGACCGACAGGGTGCAGATACGCAGTATTTT
TRBV5-6,.,TRBJ1-2,many,CASSLGQQFLWGYTF,TGTGCCAGCAGCTTGGGGCAGCAATTTCTGTGGGGCTACACCTTC
TRBV5-1,.,TRBJ1-4,many,CASSSGTLHEKLFF,TGCGCCAGCAGCTCCGGGACACTCCATGAAAAACTGTTTTTT
TRBV5-6,TRBD1,TRBJ2-7,many,CASSWTGVYEQYF,TGTGCCAGCAGTTGGACAGGCGTTTACGAGCAGTACTTC
TRBV12-3/TRBV12-4,.,TRBJ2-3,many,CASTPRAGDTQYF,TGTGCCAGCACCCCTAGGGCGGGGGATACGCAGTATTTT
TRBV7-6,.,TRBJ1-1,many,CASSSVRPTEAFF,TGTGCCAGCAGCTCGGTTCGGCCTACTGAAGCTTTCTTT
TRBV7-3,.,TRBJ1-1,many,CASSLQPNTEAFF,TGTGCCAGCAGCCTACAGCCGAACACTGAAGCTTTCTTT
TRBV10-3,.,TRBJ1-5,many,CAIGAGGGNQPQHF,TGTGCCATCGGTGCCGGGGGCGGCAATCAGCCCCAGCATTTT
TRBV11-3,.,TRBJ1-5,.,CASRLVNRARSQPQHF,TGTGCCAGCAGATTAGTGAATCGGGCGCGGAGTCAGCCCCAGCATTTT
TRBV7-9,.,TRBJ2-5,.,CASSHPSGLQETQYF,TGTGCCAGCAGCCACCCTTCCGGGCTACAAGAGACCCAGTACTTC
TRBV5-6,TRBD1,TRBJ2-5,many,CASSPDRVRPETQYF,TGTGCCAGCAGCCCGGACAGGGTACGACCAGAGACCCAGTACTTC
TRBV5-1,.,TRBJ1-1,many,CASMGRGRNTEAFF,TGCGCCAGCATGGGGCGGGGCAGGAACACTGAAGCTTTCTTT
TRBV5-1,.,TRBJ2-2,.,CAGSLPGQVTRELCF,TGCGCCGGCAGCCTGCCGGGACAGGTTACGCGGGAGCTGTGTTTT
TRBV12-3/TRBV12-4,.,TRBJ2-2,many,CASSLYERGNTGELFF,TGTGCCAGCAGTTTATATGAGAGAGGGAACACCGGGGAGCTGTTTTTT
TRBV20-1,.,TRBJ1-3,many,CSARDGRSSGNTIYF,TGCAGTGCTAGAGACGGGAGAAGCTCTGGAAACACCATATATTTT
TRBV18,.,TRBJ1-1,few,CASSPDRSDTEAFF,TGTGCCAGCTCACCCGACAGGTCGGACACTGAAGCTTTCTTT
TRBV20-1,.,TRBJ1-3,many,CSAKRPGSSGNTIYF,TGCAGTGCTAAAAGACCCGGGAGCTCTGGAAACACCATATATTTT
TRBV5-6,.,TRBJ1-4,many,CASSSSTPLANEKLFF,TGTGCCAGCAGCTCCTCAACTCCTTTGGCTAATGAAAAACTGTTTTTT
TRBV20-1,.,TRBJ2-5,many,CSARDSGGPQETQYF,TGCAGTGCTAGAGATAGTGGAGGGCCCCAAGAGACCCAGTACTTC
TRBV19,.,TRBJ2-3,many,CASRVSDFTDTQYF,TGTGCCAGCAGAGTCTCGGACTTCACAGATACGCAGTATTTT
TRBV20-1,.,TRBJ2-1,many,CSTGTGYNEQFF,TGCAGTACCGGGACGGGATACAATGAGCAGTTCTTC
TRBV5-4,TRBD2,TRBJ2-7,.,CASRTSGSSYEQYF,TGTGCCAGCAGGACTAGCGGAAGCTCCTACGAGCAGTACTTC
TRBV20-1,.,TRBJ2-6,many,CSARHSGANVLTF,TGCAGTGCTAGACACTCTGGGGCCAACGTCCTGACTTTC
TRBV6-1,.,TRBJ2-1,many,CASSEVPTATPTYNEQFF,TGTGCCAGCAGTGAAGTCCCGACGGCGACACCAACCTACAATGAGCAGTTCTTC
TRBV5-1,.,TRBJ2-3,medium-sized,CASSSIRSFGKSTDTQYF,TGCGCCAGCAGCTCCATCCGGTCATTCGGTAAAAGCACAGATACGCAGTATTTT
TRBV3-1,.,TRBJ1-5,many,CASSQTNQPQHF,TGTGCCAGCAGCCAAACTAATCAGCCCCAGCATTTT
TRBV6-5,.,TRBJ1-3,many,CASSYLTQGVGGNTIYF,TGTGCCAGCAGTTACCTTACACAGGGTGTAGGTGGAAACACCATATATTTT
TRBV14,.,TRBJ2-3,many,CASSQRGSGTSTDTQYF,TGTGCCAGCAGCCAAAGGGGGTCGGGAACTAGCACAGATACGCAGTATTTT
TRBV15,.,TRBJ2-3,many,CATSRGRDSTDTQYF,TGTGCCACCAGTAGGGGCCGGGACAGCACAGATACGCAGTATTTT
TRBV30,.,TRBJ2-2,many,CAWRTGSNTGELFF,TGTGCCTGGAGGACAGGATCGAACACCGGGGAGCTGTTTTTT
TRBV20-1,TRBD2,TRBJ2-3,many,CSADSGGTDTQYF,TGCAGTGCCGATAGCGGGGGGACAGATACGCAGTATTTT